The 12 T cell receptor beta chains below were found in one sample sequenced in a study of T-cell reconstitution after alpha-beta-depleted transplantation in children. The TCRbeta library incorporated unique molecular identifiers. TCRdb reanalysed the PCR reads using MiXCR and keeps one entry per CDR3 protein. Seen here are over 80,000 distinct CDR3 sequences, around 22% observed once, and the top ten hold roughly 23%. The sequenced sample was PBMCs, obtained before TCRalphabeta/CD19-depleted stem cell transplant. These receptors all come from a boy aged 2 to 10 with acute lymphoblastic leukemia, due to receive a stem cell transplant.

This clonotype has just a few counts. The rearrangement uses TRBV14 and TRBJ2-1; D uncertain. CDR1 and CDR2 (germline): SGHDN, FVKESK. V was clipped by 1 base and J by 5 bases, with 9 bases between them. The CDR3 totals 14 residues. The CDR3: CASSQVTANNEQFF. The CDR3, as DNA: TGTGCCAGCAGCCAAGTCACAGCTAACAATGAGCAGTTCTTC. Supplemented by reference TRBV14 and TRBJ2-1, the full variable domain reads EAGVTQFPSHSVIEKGQTVTLRCDPISGHDNLYWYRRVMGKEIKFLLHFVKESKQDESGMPNNRFLAERTGGTYSTLKVQPAELEDSGVYFCASSQVTANNEQFFGPGTRLTVL.

The genes are TRBV28 and TRBJ2-7; D may be TRBD1 or TRBD2 (6 bases each). The germline V gene has CDR1 MDHEN and CDR2 SYDVKM. The CDR3 is 16 amino acids. Trimming stripped 4 bases from V and 0 bases from J, with 16 bases between. CDR3 protein: CASSSRGDLLSYEQYF. The CDR3 DNA follows: TGTGCCAGCAGTTCAAGGGGGGACTTACTCTCCTACGAGCAGTACTTC.

J is TRBJ1-2 and V is TRBV5-6; 11 nucleotides line up with TRBD1. The V gene's germline CDR1 is SGHDT and CDR2 YYEEEE. The CDR3 is made up of 17 amino acids. The ends lost 4 bases at V and 7 bases at J; junction bases unmatched: 15. The CDR3 DNA reads as TGTGCCAGCAGCCGGGGGACAGGGGGAGACCTTGGTCTTGGCTACACCTTC. It yields the protein CASSRGTGGDLGLGYTF.

This clonotype was seen a few times. The V gene is TRBV28, the J gene TRBJ2-7; D gene unclear. CDR3 length: 15 residues. With 8 bases removed from V and 2 bases from J, the gap between germline ends came to 19 bases. CDR1 is MDHEN and CDR2 is SYDVKM in the germline V gene. The CDR3 DNA sequence: TGTGCCAGCCCCCTGCGACGTTCATTCACCTACGAGCAGTACTTC. This sequence encodes CASPLRRSFTYEQYF.

CDR3 sequence reads: CASNLAGEGETQYF. The CDR3, as DNA: TGTGCCAGCAACTTAGCGGGAGAGGGGGAGACCCAGTACTTC. This chain connects TRBV6-2 or TRBV6-3 to TRBJ2-5; 9 bases are shared with TRBD2. V shed 7 bases and J 5 bases; nucleotides not matched to a gene: 8. The V gene's germline CDR1 is MNHEY and CDR2 SVGEGT. The CDR3 runs to 14 residues.

The chain recombines TRBV9 with TRBJ1-2; D may be TRBD1 (5 bases). The CDR3 is made up of 13 amino acids. V dropped 0 bases and J dropped 8 bases, with 11 bases sitting between them. CDR1 SGDLS and CDR2 YYNGEE come from the germline V gene. CDR3 protein: CASSVVQGGGYTF. CDR3 DNA: TGTGCCAGCAGCGTAGTCCAGGGAGGAGGCTACACCTTC.

This clonotype was counted between two and nine times. The chain joins TRBV5-1 to TRBJ2-2, with D hard to call. Trimming took off 1 base at V and 3 bases at J, with 7 bases between the two ends. The CDR3 totals 14 residues. The germline gives CDR1 SGHRS, CDR2 YFSETQ. CDR3 amino acids: CASSLWADTGELFF. Here the CDR3 DNA reads TGCGCCAGCAGCTTGTGGGCCGACACCGGGGAGCTGTTTTTT.

The chain couples TRBV20-1 to TRBJ1-2; a possible D gene is TRBD1 (5 bases). Looked up from germline, CDR1 is DFQATT and CDR2 is SNEGSKA (reference sequence). Trimming took 3 bases from V and 8 from J, leaving 10 bases between them. The CDR3 covers 11 residues. This chain's CDR3 is CSASRDGGYTF. For the CDR3, the DNA is TGCAGTGCTAGCAGGGATGGGGGCTACACCTTC.

This clonotype was detected a few times. V usage is TRBV5-1 and J usage is TRBJ1-6; 7 bases align to TRBD1. The CDR3 extends over 14 amino acids. The V and J ends lost 3 bases and 14 bases, in that order; junction bases with no gene match: 11. Germline V gives CDR1 SGHRS, CDR2 YFSETQ. The CDR3 loop reads CASSSQTGSNTLHF. The CDR3 coding sequence is TGCGCCAGCAGCTCCCAGACAGGGTCGAACACCCTCCACTTT. Full variable domain (missing parts from reference TRBV5-1 and TRBJ1-6): KAGVTQTPRYLIKTRGQQVTLSCSPISGHRSVSWYQQTPGQGLQFLFEYFSETQRNKGNFPGRFSGRQFSNSRSEMNVSTLELGDSALYLCASSSQTGSNTLHFGNGTRLTVT.

The chain is built from TRBV21-1 and TRBJ2-1; the table gives TRBD1 as D, unverified against the DNA. TRBV21-1 is annotated as a pseudogene. The CDR3 is 15 residues long. CDR3 sequence (DNA): TGTGCCAGCAGCAACTCCGGCGACAGGTTGGATGAGCAGTTCTTC. It translates to CASSNSGDRLDEQFF.

This clonotype was recorded many times. The CDR3, as DNA: TGTGCCAGCAGCCAAGAAGTAGCGGAGGGGCCAGATACGCAGTATTTT. Translated, it gives CASSQEVAEGPDTQYF. The chain carries TRBV4-2 and TRBJ2-3; D perhaps matches TRBD2 (6 bases). V dropped 0 bases and J dropped 4 bases, with 14 bases sitting between them. The CDR3 covers 16 residues. Germline assignment: CDR1 LGHNA and CDR2 YNFKEQ.

The rearrangement links TRBV7-3 to TRBJ2-1; perhaps TRBD2 as D (6 bases). The CDR3 spans 18 residues. Germline lookup yields CDR1 SGHTA and CDR2 FQGTGA. V lost 0 bases and J lost 0, with 15 bases in between. As DNA, the CDR3 is TGTGCCAGCAGCTTAACAATCAGCGGAGGGAACTCCTACAATGAGCAGTTCTTC. Translating it yields CASSLTISGGNSYNEQFF. Full variable domain (outside the CDR3, taken from reference TRBV7-3 and TRBJ2-1): GAGVSQTPSNKVTEKGKYVELRCDPISGHTALYWYRQSLGQGPEFLIYFQGTGAADDSGLPNDRFFAVRPEGSVSTLKIQRTERGDSAVYLCASSLTISGGNSYNEQFFGPGTRLTVL.